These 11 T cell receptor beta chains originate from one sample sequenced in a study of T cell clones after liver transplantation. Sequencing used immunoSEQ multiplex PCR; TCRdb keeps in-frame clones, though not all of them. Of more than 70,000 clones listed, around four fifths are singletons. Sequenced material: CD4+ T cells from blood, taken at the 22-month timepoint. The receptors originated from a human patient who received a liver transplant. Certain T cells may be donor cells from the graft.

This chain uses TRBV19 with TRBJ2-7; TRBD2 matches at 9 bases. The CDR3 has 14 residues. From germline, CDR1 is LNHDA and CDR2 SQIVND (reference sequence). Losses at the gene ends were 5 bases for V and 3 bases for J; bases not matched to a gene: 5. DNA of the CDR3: TGTGCCAGTAGTTTAAGCGGGGGGAACTACGAGCAGTACTTC. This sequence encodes CASSLSGGNYEQYF. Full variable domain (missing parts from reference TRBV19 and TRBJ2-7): DGGITQSPKYLFRKEGQNVTLSCEQNLNHDAMYWYRQDPGQGLRLIYYSQIVNDFQKGDIAEGYSVSREKKESFPLTVTSAQKNPTAFYLCASSLSGGNYEQYFGPGTRLTVT.

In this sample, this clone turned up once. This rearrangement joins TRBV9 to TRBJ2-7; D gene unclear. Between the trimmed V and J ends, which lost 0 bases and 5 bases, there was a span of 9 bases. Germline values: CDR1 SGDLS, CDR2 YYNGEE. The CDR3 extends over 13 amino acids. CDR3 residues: CASSVDRSHEQYF. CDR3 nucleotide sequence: TGTGCCAGCAGCGTAGACAGATCCCACGAGCAGTACTTC.

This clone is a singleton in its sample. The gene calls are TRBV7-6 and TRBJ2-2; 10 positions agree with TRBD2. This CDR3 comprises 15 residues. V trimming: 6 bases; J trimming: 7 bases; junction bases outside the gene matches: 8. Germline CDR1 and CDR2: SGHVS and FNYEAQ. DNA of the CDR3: TGTGCCAGCAGTTTAAGCGGGGGGGCGATCGGGGAGCTGTTTTTT. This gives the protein CASSLSGGAIGELFF.

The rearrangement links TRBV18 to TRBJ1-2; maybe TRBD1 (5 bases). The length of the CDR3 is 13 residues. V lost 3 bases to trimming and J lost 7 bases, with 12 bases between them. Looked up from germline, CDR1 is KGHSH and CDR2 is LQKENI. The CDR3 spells CASSPDGGTGYTF. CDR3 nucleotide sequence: TGTGCCAGCTCACCGGACGGGGGGACTGGCTACACCTTC.

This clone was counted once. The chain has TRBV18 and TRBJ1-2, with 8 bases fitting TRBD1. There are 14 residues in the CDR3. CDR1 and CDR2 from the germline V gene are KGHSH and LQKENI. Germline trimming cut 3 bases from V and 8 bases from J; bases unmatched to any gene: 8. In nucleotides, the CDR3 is TGTGCCAGCTCACCCCCAGGGGGCTTAAGAGGCTACACCTTC. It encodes CASSPPGGLRGYTF.

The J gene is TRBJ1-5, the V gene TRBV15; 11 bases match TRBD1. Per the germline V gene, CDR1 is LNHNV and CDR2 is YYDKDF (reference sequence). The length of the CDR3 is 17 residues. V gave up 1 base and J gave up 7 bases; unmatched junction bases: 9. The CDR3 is CATSRVGTGGSGQPQHF. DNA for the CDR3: TGTGCCACCAGCAGAGTTGGGACAGGGGGATCGGGGCAGCCCCAGCATTTT.

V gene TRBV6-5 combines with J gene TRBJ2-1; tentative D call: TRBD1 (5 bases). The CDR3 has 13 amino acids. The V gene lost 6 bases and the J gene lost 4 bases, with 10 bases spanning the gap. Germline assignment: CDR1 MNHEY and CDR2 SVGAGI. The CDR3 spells CASSPQGYNEQFF. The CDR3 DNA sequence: TGTGCCAGCAGCCCGCAGGGTTACAATGAGCAGTTCTTC.

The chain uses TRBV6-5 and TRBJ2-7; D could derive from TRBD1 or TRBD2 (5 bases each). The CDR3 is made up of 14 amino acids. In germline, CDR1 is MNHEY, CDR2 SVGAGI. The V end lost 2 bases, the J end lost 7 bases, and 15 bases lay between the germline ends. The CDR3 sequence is CASSYGGQEKEQYF. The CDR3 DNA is TGTGCCAGCAGTTACGGAGGACAAGAGAAGGAGCAGTACTTC.

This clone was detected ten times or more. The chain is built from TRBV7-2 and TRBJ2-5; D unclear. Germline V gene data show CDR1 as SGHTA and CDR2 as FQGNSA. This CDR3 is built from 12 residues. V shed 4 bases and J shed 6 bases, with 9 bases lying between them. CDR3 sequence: CASSSEIKTQYF. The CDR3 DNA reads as TGTGCCAGCAGCTCGGAGATAAAGACCCAGTACTTC.

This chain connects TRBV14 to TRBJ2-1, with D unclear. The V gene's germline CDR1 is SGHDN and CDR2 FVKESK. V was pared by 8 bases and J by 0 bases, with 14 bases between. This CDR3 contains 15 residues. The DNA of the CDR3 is TGTGCCAGCTTTTCTCCCAGGACCTCCTACAATGAGCAGTTCTTC. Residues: CASFSPRTSYNEQFF.

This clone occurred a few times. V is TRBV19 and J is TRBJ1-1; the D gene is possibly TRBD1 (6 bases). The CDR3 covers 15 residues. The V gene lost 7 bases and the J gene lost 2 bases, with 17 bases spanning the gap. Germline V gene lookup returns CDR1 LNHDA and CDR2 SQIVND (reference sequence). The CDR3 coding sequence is TGTGCCAGTATTCACAGGGCGGCACTTAACACTGAAGCTTTCTTT. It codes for CASIHRAALNTEAFF.